The next 10 T cell receptor beta chains were all read from a single sample in a study of cytomegalovirus exposure and HLA in healthy donors. PCR primers comprised 60 Vbeta and 13 Jbeta primers. Here immunoSEQ multiplex PCR was the method, and the copy in TCRdb shows in-frame clones only, minus some. The profile shows 200,000 to 250,000 clones, roughly 70% of them singletons. The specimen was PBMCs. Receptor source: a man aged 35 to 55 in good health and CMV-seropositive.

This chain links TRBV5-1 with TRBJ1-2; no clear D. V gave up 5 bases and J gave up 2 bases, with 19 bases separating them. The CDR3 covers 16 residues. Germline CDR1 reads SGHRS; CDR2 reads YFSETQ. As DNA, the CDR3 is TGCGCCAGCAGTACTAGTTACATCGGCCAGAACTATGGCTACACCTTC. It translates to CASSTSYIGQNYGYTF.

Remarks on this clone: The junction does not match germline at one end; this may be a read error. CDR3 amino acids: CASSLGLAGPLIF. Written as DNA, the CDR3 is TGTGCCAGCAGTTTAGGGCTAGCGGGACCCCTGATCTTC. The chain carries TRBV28 and TRBJ2-1; 9 positions agree with TRBD2. There are 13 residues in the CDR3. Germline lookup yields CDR1 MDHEN and CDR2 SYDVKM.

This chain uses TRBV11-2 with TRBJ1-2; D ambiguous. Germline V CDR1 and CDR2: SGHAT, FQNNGV. The CDR3 loop spans 12 amino acids. V was cut by 2 bases and J by 10 bases, with 11 bases left in between. The CDR3 loop reads CASSLSQVDYTF. CDR3 DNA sequence: TGTGCCAGCAGCTTATCCCAGGTCGACTACACCTTC.

This clone is a singleton in its sample. This rearrangement joins TRBV7-9 to TRBJ2-3, with D possibly matching TRBD1 (5 bases). This CDR3 contains 14 residues. Germline V gene data show CDR1 as SEHNR and CDR2 as FQNEAQ (reference sequence). Trimming took off 6 bases at V and 2 bases at J, with 12 bases between the two ends. For the CDR3, the DNA is TGTGCCAGCAGTGAGACAGTGCCCACAGATACGCAGTATTTT. It is translated as CASSETVPTDTQYF.

The chain joins TRBV5-5 to TRBJ1-1; D is ambiguous. The CDR3 length is 14 residues. The germline V gene encodes CDR1 SGHKS and CDR2 YYEKEE (reference sequence). The ends were cut back, 3 bases at V and 1 base at J, with 10 bases in the middle. The CDR3 nucleotides are TGTGCCAGCAGCTCGGGTCGGGAGAACACTGAAGCTTTCTTT. Its translation is CASSSGRENTEAFF. Looking up the rest from reference TRBV5-5 and TRBJ1-1 gives the full variable domain: DAGVTQSPTHLIKTRGQQVTLRCSPISGHKSVSWYQQVLGQGPQFIFQYYEKEERGRGNFPDRFSARQFPNYSSELNVNALLLGDSALYLCASSSGRENTEAFFGQGTRLTVV.

V gene TRBV7-6 combines with J gene TRBJ2-2; D not resolved. Trimming shortened V by 4 bases and J by 5 bases, and 11 bases separated the two germline ends. The germline CDR1 and CDR2 sequences are SGHVS and FNYEAQ. The CDR3 is made up of 14 amino acids. CDR3 nucleotide sequence: TGTGCCAGCAGCTCACCCACAGTGACCGGGGAGCTGTTTTTT. Its translation: CASSSPTVTGELFF.

This rearrangement joins TRBV7-9 to TRBJ2-2; perhaps TRBD2 as D (5 bases). The V gene's germline CDR1 is SEHNR and CDR2 FQNEAQ (reference sequence). The length of the CDR3 is 15 residues. V was cut by 5 bases and J by 4 bases, with 14 bases left in between. The CDR3 reads CASSTTTPITGELFF. The DNA of the CDR3 is TGTGCCAGCAGCACGACTACGCCAATCACCGGGGAGCTGTTTTTT.

V and J are TRBV6-6 and TRBJ2-5; 8 bases line up with TRBD2. V was pared by 2 bases and J by 4 bases, with 9 bases of the junction left unmatched. The CDR3 has 16 amino acids. The germline CDR1 and CDR2 sequences are MNHNY and SVGAGI (reference sequence). DNA for the CDR3: TGTGCCAGCAGTTACACGCCTCCGGGGGGGCTAGAGACCCAGTACTTC. Translated, it gives CASSYTPPGGLETQYF.

This clone appeared a few times. The V and J genes are TRBV10-3 and TRBJ2-5; 14 nucleotides agree with TRBD2. This CDR3 has 16 residues. CDR1 and CDR2 from the germline V gene are ENHRY and SYGVKD. With 2 bases clipped from V and 5 bases from J, the junction kept 4 bases outside the gene matches. CDR3 bases: TGTGCCATCAGTGAGGGGACTAGCGGGGGTCTGGAGACCCAGTACTTC. Amino acids: CAISEGTSGGLETQYF.

CDR3 in DNA: TGTGCCATCTCCCCGGGATACAATGAGCAGTTCTTC. Its translation: CAISPGYNEQFF. J is TRBJ2-1 and V is TRBV10-3; perhaps TRBD2 as D (5 bases). V was cut by 8 bases and J by 4 bases, with 9 bases left in between. The CDR3 has 12 amino acids. Germline CDR1 is ENHRY and CDR2 is SYGVKD.